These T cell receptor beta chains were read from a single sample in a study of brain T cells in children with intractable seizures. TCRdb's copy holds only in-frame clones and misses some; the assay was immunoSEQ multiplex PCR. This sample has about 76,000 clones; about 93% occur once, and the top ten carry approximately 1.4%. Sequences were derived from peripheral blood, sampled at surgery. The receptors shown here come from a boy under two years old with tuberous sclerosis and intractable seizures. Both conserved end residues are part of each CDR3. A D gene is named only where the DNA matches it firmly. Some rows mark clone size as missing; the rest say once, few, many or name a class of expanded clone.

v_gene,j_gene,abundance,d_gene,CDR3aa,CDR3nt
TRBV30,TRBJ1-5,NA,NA,CAWSMEGQPQHF,TGTGCCTGGAGTATGGAGGGTCAGCCCCAGCATTTT
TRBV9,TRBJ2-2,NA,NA,CASSVSEYTGELFF,TGTGCCAGCAGCGTAAGCGAATACACCGGGGAGCTGTTTTTT
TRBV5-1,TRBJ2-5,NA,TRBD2,CASSPGTSGSSPETQYF,TGCGCCAGCAGCCCCGGGACTAGCGGGAGTAGCCCAGAGACCCAGTACTTC
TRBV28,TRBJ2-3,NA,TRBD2,CASNIEGGPKFSSTDTQYF,TGTGCCAGCAACATTGAGGGAGGGCCTAAATTTAGCAGCACAGATACGCAGTATTTT
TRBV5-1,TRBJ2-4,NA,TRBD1,CASSNTGERNQYF,TGCGCCAGCAGCAATACAGGGGAACGGAATCAGTACTTC
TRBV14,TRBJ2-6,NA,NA,CASSQGTAGANVLTF,TGTGCCAGCAGCCAAGGGACAGCTGGGGCCAACGTCCTGACTTTC
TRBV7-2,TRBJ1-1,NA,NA,CASSLADHGLEAFF,TGTGCCAGCAGCTTAGCTGACCACGGGCTTGAAGCTTTCTTT
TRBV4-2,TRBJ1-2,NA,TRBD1,CASSPGQDNYGYTF,TGTGCCAGCAGCCCGGGACAGGACAACTATGGCTACACCTTC
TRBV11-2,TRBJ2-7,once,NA,CASNPPRGTYEQYF,TGTGCCAGCAATCCACCTCGGGGGACCTACGAGCAGTACTTC
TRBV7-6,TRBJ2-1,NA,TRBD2,CASSLLAGTYNEQFF,TGTGCCAGCAGCTTACTAGCGGGGACCTACAATGAGCAGTTCTTC